This TCR beta chain was sequenced for a study of early T cells in non-severe SARS-CoV-2 infection. Study background: Chains were not paired, and sequencing was done on bulk RNA from unsorted whole blood. The study's findings and limits: Comparison of clonotypes with VDJdb favored anti-spike CD8 responses while missing private and CD4 specificities.

To note about this clonotype: Its antigen is not identified.

Germline CDR1 reads SGHDT; CDR2 reads YYEEEE. This CDR3 is 16 amino acids long. V dropped 1 base and J dropped 0 bases, with 13 bases sitting between them. TCRdb processed the 5' RACE reads anew with MiXCR; each CDR3 protein has one entry. The sample holds around 84,000 distinct CDR3 sequences, about an eighth seen once. Sequencing was done on a sample of whole blood. The chain is built from TRBV5-6 and TRBJ2-5; D is undetermined. The TCR originated in an adult who was a healthcare worker with PCR-confirmed SARS-CoV-2 infection or an uninfected control (not recorded which). The DNA of the CDR3 is TGTGCCAGCAGCTTGATGCAGCGATCATACCAAGAGACCCAGTACTTC. Translating it yields CASSLMQRSYQETQYF.